This passage covers 10 T cell receptor beta chains from one sample sequenced in a study of CD8 T cells in Susac syndrome. RNA in amounts of about 0.45 to 1 ug was reverse transcribed with random hexamers. A single record per CDR3 protein comes from TCRdb applying MiXCR to the immunoSEQ multiplex PCR reads. The table has tens of thousands of distinct CDR3 sequences, around 93% seen once; the top ten hold roughly 0.15%. The specimen was CD4+ T cells from PBMCs. The receptors were sampled from a human donor with Susac syndrome.

This rearrangement joins TRBV7-9 to TRBJ2-4, with a tentative D call TRBD2 (5 bases). Germline lookup yields CDR1 SEHNR and CDR2 FQNEAQ (reference sequence). The V and J ends lost 2 bases and 0 bases respectively, with 8 bases between them. The CDR3 totals 15 residues. The CDR3 loop reads CASSLTGVAKNIQYF. The CDR3 nucleotides are TGTGCCAGCAGCTTAACCGGGGTAGCCAAAAACATTCAGTACTTC.

This rearrangement joins TRBV29-1 to TRBJ2-7; 12 bases align to TRBD1. V shed 2 bases, J shed 5 bases, and the junction held 4 bases outside the gene matches. Germline lookup yields CDR1 SQVTM and CDR2 ANQGSEA. The length of the CDR3 is 14 residues. The CDR3 loop is CSVEPGQGAHEQYF. The CDR3 DNA reads as TGCAGCGTTGAACCGGGACAGGGGGCTCACGAGCAGTACTTC.

V and J are TRBV7-2 and TRBJ1-4; D gene ambiguous. The V end lost 8 bases, the J end lost 0 bases, and 7 bases lay between the germline ends. The germline CDR1 and CDR2 sequences are SGHTA and FQGNSA. The CDR3 has 13 amino acids. The CDR3 DNA sequence: TGTGCCAGCCGTTGGGCAACTAATGAAAAACTGTTTTTT. It specifies CASRWATNEKLFF.

The gene calls are TRBV28 and TRBJ2-4; no firm D call. V lost 2 bases to trimming and J lost 6 bases, with 5 bases between them. Per the germline V gene, CDR1 is MDHEN and CDR2 is SYDVKM. This CDR3 is 12 amino acids long. The CDR3: CASSLQLNIQYF. CDR3 nucleotides: TGTGCCAGCAGTTTACAGTTAAACATTCAGTACTTC.

The rearrangement uses TRBV7-6 and TRBJ2-7; perhaps D is TRBD1 or TRBD2 (5 bases each). Between the trimmed V and J ends, which lost 5 bases and 3 bases, there was a span of 14 bases. Germline V gene lookup returns CDR1 SGHVS and CDR2 FNYEAQ. This CDR3 is built from 14 residues. DNA for the CDR3: TGTGCCAGCAGCCTTGGGGGTCTTGGCTACGAGCAGTACTTC. As protein: CASSLGGLGYEQYF.

The chain recombines TRBV18 with TRBJ1-1; D is uncertain. The ends were cut back, 2 bases at V and 6 bases at J, with 7 bases in the middle. This CDR3 has 12 residues. Germline loops: CDR1 KGHSH, CDR2 LQKENI. This CDR3 is CASSPSRAEAFF. For the CDR3, the DNA is TGTGCCAGCTCACCAAGTCGGGCTGAAGCTTTCTTT. Looking up the rest from reference TRBV18 and TRBJ1-1 gives the full variable domain: NAGVMQNPRHLVRRRGQEARLRCSPMKGHSHVYWYRQLPEEGLKFMVYLQKENIIDESGMPKERFSAEFPKEGPSILRIQQVVRGDSAAYFCASSPSRAEAFFGQGTRLTVV.

The chain links TRBV7-3 to TRBJ2-3, with 11 bases lining up with TRBD2. Germline CDR1 SGHTA, CDR2 FQGTGA. Germline trimming cut 6 bases from V and 0 bases from J; bases unmatched to any gene: 2. This CDR3 is 15 amino acids long. In nucleotides, the CDR3 is TGTGCCAGCAGTTTAGCGGGGGGGAGCACAGATACGCAGTATTTT. It codes for CASSLAGGSTDTQYF.

In its sample, this clonotype was seen once. The rearrangement uses TRBV5-1 and TRBJ2-7, with D perhaps assigned TRBD1 or TRBD2 (6 bases each). The CDR3 totals 15 residues. Germline V gene lookup returns CDR1 SGHRS and CDR2 YFSETQ. Trimming shortened V by 5 bases and J by 5 bases, and 20 bases separated the two germline ends. The DNA for the CDR3 is TGCGCCAGCAGGGGGGGCGCAAACGCAGTAGACGAGCAGTACTTC. Amino acid sequence: CASRGGANAVDEQYF.

The chain carries TRBV11-3 and TRBJ2-7; no clear D gene. The CDR3 totals 12 residues. Germline V gene data show CDR1 as SGHNT and CDR2 as YENEEA. V shed 3 bases and J shed 9 bases, with 12 bases lying between them. CDR3 sequence: CASSFGVGLQYF. CDR3 coding DNA: TGTGCCAGCAGCTTCGGTGTAGGGCTGCAGTACTTC.

The CDR3 DNA reads as TGTGCCAGCAGCTTACAGGGGCAGCCCCAGCATTTT. Amino acids: CASSLQGQPQHF. V and J are TRBV7-2 and TRBJ1-5, with D possibly being TRBD1 (6 bases). CDR3 length equals 12 residues. Germline V lookup: CDR1 SGHTA, CDR2 FQGNSA. Trimming removed 2 bases from V and 7 bases from J, with 6 bases in between.